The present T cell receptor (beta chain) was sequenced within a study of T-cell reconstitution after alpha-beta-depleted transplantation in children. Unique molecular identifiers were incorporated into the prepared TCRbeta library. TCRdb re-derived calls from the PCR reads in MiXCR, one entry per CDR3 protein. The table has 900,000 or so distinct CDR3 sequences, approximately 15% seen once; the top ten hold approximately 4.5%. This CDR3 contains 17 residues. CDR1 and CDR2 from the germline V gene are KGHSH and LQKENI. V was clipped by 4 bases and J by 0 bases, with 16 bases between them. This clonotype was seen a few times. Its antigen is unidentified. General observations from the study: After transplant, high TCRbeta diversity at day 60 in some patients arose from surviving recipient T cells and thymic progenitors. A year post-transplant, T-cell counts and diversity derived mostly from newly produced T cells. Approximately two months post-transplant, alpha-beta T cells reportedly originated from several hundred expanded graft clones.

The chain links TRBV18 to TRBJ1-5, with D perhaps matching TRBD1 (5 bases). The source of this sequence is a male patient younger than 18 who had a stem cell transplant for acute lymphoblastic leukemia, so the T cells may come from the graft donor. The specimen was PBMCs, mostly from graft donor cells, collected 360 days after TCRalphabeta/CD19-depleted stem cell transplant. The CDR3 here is CASSLSTQDYSNQPQHF. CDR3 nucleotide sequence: TGTGCCAGCTCACTCTCGACACAGGACTATAGCAATCAGCCCCAGCATTTT. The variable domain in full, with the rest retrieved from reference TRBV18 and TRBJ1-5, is NAGVMQNPRHLVRRRGQEARLRCSPMKGHSHVYWYRQLPEEGLKFMVYLQKENIIDESGMPKERFSAEFPKEGPSILRIQQVVRGDSAAYFCASSLSTQDYSNQPQHFGDGTRLSIL.